The present T cell receptor (beta chain) was sequenced within a study of CD8 T cells in ankylosing spondylitis. TCRdb reanalysed the 5' RACE reads using MiXCR and keeps one entry per CDR3 protein. The sample lists over 450,000 distinct CDR3 sequences; 10% to 15% were seen once. Overall study findings and caveats: Typical of ankylosing spondylitis blood, it appeared, was a TCR beta motif of eight highly homologous variants.

CDR3 length: 13 amino acids. Germline V gene data show CDR1 as KGHDR and CDR2 as SFDVKD. Losses at the gene ends were 7 bases for V and 1 base for J; bases not matched to a gene: 2. As concerns this clonotype: The antigen is unknown.

The TCR sequence derives from a male donor with ankylosing spondylitis. The chain couples TRBV24-1 to TRBJ2-5; 7 bases fit TRBD1. Sample: blood, either unsorted or a sorted T cell fraction (not recorded which). In DNA, the CDR3 is TGTGCCACCAGAGGACAGGTCCAAGAGACCCAGTACTTC. Protein: CATRGQVQETQYF.